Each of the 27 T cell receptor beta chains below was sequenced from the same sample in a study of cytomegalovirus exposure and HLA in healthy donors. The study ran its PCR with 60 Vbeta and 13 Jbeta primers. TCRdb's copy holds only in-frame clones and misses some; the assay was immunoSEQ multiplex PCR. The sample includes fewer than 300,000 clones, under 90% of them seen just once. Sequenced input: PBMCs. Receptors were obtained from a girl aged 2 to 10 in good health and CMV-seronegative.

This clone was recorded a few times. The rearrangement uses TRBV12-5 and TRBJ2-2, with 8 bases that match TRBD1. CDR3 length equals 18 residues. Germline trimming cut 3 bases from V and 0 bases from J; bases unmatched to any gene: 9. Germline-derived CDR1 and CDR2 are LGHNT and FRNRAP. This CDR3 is CASGFSRGLNPNTGELFF. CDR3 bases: TGTGCTAGTGGTTTTTCCAGGGGGCTCAATCCGAACACCGGGGAGCTGTTTTTT.

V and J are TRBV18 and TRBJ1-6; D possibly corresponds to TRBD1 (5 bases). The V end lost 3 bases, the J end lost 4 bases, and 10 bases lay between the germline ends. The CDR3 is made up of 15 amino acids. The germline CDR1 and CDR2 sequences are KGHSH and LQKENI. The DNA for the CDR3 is TGTGCCAGCTCACCCCCGGCAGGGTATAATTCACCCCTCCACTTT. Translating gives CASSPPAGYNSPLHF.

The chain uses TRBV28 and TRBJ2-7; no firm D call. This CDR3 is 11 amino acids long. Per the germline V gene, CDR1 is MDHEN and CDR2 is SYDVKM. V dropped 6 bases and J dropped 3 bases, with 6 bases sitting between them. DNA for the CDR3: TGTGCCAGCAGCACATTCTACGAGCAGTACTTC. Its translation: CASSTFYEQYF.

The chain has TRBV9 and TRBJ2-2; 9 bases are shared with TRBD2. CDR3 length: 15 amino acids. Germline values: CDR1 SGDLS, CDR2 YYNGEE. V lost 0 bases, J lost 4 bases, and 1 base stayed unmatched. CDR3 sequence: CASSVASGITGELFF. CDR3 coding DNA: TGTGCCAGCAGCGTAGCTAGCGGGATCACCGGGGAGCTGTTTTTT.

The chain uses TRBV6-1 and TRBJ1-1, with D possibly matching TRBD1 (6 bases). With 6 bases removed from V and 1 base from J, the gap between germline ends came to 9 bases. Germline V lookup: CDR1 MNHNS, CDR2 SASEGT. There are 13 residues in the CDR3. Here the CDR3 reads CASSPTGNTEAFF. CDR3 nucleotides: TGTGCCAGCAGCCCGACAGGGAACACTGAAGCTTTCTTT.

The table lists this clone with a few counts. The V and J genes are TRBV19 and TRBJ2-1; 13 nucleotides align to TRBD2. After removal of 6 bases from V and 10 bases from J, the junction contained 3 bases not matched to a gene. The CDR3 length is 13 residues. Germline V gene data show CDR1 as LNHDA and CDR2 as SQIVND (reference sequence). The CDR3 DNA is TGTGCCAGTAGGGGACTAGCGGGGTGGGAGCAGTTCTTC. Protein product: CASRGLAGWEQFF.

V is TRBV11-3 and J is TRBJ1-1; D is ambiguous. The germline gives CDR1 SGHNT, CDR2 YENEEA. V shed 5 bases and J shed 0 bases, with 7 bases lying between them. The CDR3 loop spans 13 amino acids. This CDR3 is CASSRVMNTEAFF. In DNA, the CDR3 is TGTGCCAGCAGCCGGGTCATGAACACTGAAGCTTTCTTT.

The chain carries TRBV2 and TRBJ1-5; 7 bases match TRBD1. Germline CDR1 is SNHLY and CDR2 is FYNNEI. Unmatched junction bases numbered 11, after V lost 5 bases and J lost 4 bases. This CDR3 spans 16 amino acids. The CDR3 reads CASSNLGGSRNQPQHF. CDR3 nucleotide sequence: TGTGCCAGCAGTAATCTAGGGGGCTCTCGGAATCAGCCCCAGCATTTT.

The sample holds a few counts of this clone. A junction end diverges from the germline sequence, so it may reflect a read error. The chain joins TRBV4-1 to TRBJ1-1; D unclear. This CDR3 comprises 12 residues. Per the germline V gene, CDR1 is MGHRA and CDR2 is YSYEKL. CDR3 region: CASSQDSTEAFF. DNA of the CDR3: TGTGCCAGCAGCCAAGATAGCACTGAAGCTTTCTTT.

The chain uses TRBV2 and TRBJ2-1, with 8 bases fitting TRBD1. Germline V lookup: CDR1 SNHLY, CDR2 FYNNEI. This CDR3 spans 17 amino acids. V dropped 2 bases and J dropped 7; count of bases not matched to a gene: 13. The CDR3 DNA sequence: TGTGCCAGCAGTGAACGGTGGCGGACAGGGTACTCGAATGAGCAGTTCTTC. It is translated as CASSERWRTGYSNEQFF.

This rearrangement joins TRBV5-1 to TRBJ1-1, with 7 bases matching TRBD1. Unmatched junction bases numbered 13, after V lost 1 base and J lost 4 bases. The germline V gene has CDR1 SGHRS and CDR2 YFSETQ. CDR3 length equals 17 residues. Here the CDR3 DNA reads TGCGCCAGCAGCTTGTGGCCGACAGGGCTAAGGCTCACTGAAGCTTTCTTT. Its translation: CASSLWPTGLRLTEAFF. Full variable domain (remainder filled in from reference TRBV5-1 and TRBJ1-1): KAGVTQTPRYLIKTRGQQVTLSCSPISGHRSVSWYQQTPGQGLQFLFEYFSETQRNKGNFPGRFSGRQFSNSRSEMNVSTLELGDSALYLCASSLWPTGLRLTEAFFGQGTRLTVV.

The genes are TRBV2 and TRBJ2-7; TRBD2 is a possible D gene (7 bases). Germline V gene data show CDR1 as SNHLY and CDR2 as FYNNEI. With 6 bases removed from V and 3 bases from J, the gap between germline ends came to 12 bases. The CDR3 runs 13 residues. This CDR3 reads CASRGGEIYEQYF. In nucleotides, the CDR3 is TGTGCCAGCAGAGGGGGGGAGATCTACGAGCAGTACTTC.

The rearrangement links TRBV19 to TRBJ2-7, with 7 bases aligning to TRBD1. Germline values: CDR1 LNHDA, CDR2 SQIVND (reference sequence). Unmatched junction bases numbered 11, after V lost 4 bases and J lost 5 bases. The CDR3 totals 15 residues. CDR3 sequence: CASSTGQNLPHEQYF. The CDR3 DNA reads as TGTGCCAGTAGTACGGGACAGAACCTACCCCACGAGCAGTACTTC. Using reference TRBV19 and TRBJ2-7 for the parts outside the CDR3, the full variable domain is DGGITQSPKYLFRKEGQNVTLSCEQNLNHDAMYWYRQDPGQGLRLIYYSQIVNDFQKGDIAEGYSVSREKKESFPLTVTSAQKNPTAFYLCASSTGQNLPHEQYFGPGTRLTVT.

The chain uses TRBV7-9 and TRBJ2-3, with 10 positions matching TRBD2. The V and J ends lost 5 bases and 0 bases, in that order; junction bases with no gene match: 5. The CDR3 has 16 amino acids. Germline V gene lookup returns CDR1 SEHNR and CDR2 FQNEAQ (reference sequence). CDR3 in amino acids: CASSPKRGGSTDTQYF. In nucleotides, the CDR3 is TGTGCCAGCAGCCCCAAGCGGGGGGGAAGCACAGATACGCAGTATTTT.

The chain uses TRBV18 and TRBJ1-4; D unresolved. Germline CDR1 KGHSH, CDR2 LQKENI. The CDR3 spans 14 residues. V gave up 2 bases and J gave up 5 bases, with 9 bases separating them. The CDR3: CASSPREGNEKLFF. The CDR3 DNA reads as TGTGCCAGCTCACCAAGGGAGGGAAATGAAAAACTGTTTTTT.

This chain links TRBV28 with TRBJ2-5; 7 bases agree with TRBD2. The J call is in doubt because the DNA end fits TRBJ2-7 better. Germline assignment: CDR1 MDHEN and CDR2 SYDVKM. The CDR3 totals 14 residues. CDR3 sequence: CASSLPLAANEQYF. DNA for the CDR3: TGTGCCAGCAGTTTACCGCTAGCGGCCAACGAGCAGTACTTC.

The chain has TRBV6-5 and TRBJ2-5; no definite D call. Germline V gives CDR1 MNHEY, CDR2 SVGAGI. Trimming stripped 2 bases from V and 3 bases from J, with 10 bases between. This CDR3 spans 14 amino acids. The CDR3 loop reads CASSYMQDKETQYF. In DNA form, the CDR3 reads TGTGCCAGCAGTTACATGCAGGATAAAGAGACCCAGTACTTC.

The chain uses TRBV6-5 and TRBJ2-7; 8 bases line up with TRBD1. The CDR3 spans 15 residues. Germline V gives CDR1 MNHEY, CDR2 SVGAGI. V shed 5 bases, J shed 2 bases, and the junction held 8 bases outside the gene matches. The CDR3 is CASSAPGGPTYEQYF. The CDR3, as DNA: TGTGCCAGCAGTGCCCCAGGGGGCCCAACCTACGAGCAGTACTTC.

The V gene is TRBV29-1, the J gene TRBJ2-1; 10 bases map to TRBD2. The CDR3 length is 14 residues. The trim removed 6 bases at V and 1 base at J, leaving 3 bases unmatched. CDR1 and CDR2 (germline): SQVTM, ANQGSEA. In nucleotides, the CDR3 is TGCAGCGTGGAGCGGGAGGGTTCCTACAATGAGCAGTTCTTC. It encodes CSVEREGSYNEQFF.

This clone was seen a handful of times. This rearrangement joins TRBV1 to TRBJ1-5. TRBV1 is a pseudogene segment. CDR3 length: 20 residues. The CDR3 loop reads CTSSRKLRSCGEISNQPQHF. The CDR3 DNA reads TGCACCAGCAGCCGAAAACTTCGATCTTGTGGAGAAATTAGCAATCAGCCCCAGCATTTT.

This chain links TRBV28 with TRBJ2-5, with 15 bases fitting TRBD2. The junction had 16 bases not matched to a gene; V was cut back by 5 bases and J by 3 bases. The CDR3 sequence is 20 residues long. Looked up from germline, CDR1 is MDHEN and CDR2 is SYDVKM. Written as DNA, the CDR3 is TGTGCCAGCAGTAAAAACAGATGGACTAGCGGGAGGGGGAGCAAAGAGACCCAGTACTTC. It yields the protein CASSKNRWTSGRGSKETQYF.

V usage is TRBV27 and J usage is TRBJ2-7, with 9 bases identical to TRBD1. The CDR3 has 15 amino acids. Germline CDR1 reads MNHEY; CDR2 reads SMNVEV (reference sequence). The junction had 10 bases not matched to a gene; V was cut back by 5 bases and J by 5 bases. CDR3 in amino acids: CASSNLGTGRDEQYF. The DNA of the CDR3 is TGTGCCAGCAGTAACCTGGGGACAGGGAGGGACGAGCAGTACTTC.

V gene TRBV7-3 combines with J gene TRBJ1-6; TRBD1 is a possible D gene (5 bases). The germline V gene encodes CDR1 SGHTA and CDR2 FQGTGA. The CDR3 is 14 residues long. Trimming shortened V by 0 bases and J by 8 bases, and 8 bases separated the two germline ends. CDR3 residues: CASSLTGRDSPLHF. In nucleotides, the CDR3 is TGTGCCAGCAGCTTAACCGGCAGGGATTCACCCCTCCACTTT. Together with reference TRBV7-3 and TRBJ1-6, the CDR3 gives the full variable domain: GAGVSQTPSNKVTEKGKYVELRCDPISGHTALYWYRQSLGQGPEFLIYFQGTGAADDSGLPNDRFFAVRPEGSVSTLKIQRTERGDSAVYLCASSLTGRDSPLHFGNGTRLTVT.

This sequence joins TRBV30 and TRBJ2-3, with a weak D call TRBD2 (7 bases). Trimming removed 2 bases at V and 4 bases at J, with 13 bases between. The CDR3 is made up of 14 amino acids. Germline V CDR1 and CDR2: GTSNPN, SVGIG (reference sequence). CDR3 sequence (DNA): TGTGCCTGGAGTCGGGGGGCTAGCTCAGATACGCAGTATTTT. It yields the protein CAWSRGASSDTQYF.

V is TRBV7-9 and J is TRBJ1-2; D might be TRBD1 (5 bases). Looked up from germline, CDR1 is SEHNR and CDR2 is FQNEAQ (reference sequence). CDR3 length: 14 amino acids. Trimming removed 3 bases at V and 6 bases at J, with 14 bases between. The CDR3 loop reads CASSFSGFSDGYTF. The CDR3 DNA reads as TGTGCCAGCAGCTTTTCAGGGTTTTCTGATGGCTACACCTTC. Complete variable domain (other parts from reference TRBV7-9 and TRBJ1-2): DTGVSQNPRHKITKRGQNVTFRCDPISEHNRLYWYRQTLGQGPEFLTYFQNEAQLEKSRLLSDRFSAERPKGSFSTLEIQRTEQGDSAMYLCASSFSGFSDGYTFGSGTRLTVV.

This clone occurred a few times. CDR3: CASSLRTGNTEAFF. CDR3 DNA: TGCGCCAGCAGCCTACGGACAGGGAACACTGAAGCTTTCTTT. V gene TRBV5-1 combines with J gene TRBJ1-1; the match to TRBD1 covers 7 bases. There are 14 residues in the CDR3. Trimming cost V 4 bases and J 1 base; bases outside gene matches: 4. Germline-derived CDR1 and CDR2 are SGHRS and YFSETQ.

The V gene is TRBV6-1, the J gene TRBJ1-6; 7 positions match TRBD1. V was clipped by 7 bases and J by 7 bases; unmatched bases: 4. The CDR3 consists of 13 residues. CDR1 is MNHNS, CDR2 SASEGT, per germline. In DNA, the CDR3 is TGTGCCAGCAATACACAGGGGAATTCACCCCTCCACTTT. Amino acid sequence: CASNTQGNSPLHF.